Listed below are T cell receptor beta chains from one sample, sequenced in a study of shared clonotypes between healthy human individuals. Produced via immunoSEQ multiplex PCR; TCRdb's table is partial and in-frame only. The sample consists of around 690,000 clones, about 90% of them appearing once. Material: memory CD8+ T cells from PBMCs. The receptors were gathered from a man aged 18 to 30 in good health. Some clones in this sample may be carry-over from other donors' samples. Each CDR3 is given with its conserved first and last residue. The D gene is left open where the match is weak. Only some rows state a clone size, as once, few, many or a class for expanded clones.

clone_size | j_call | d_call | v_call | cdr3_aa | cdr3_nt
- | TRBJ1-1 | - | TRBV11-2 | CASSPSWGGAQTEAFF | TGTGCCAGCAGCCCCTCCTGGGGGGGGGCGCAGACTGAAGCTTTCTTT
- | TRBJ2-3 | TRBD2 | TRBV28 | CASSFLLREASRDTQYF | TGTGCCAGCAGTTTTCTTTTGCGGGAGGCCTCTCGTGATACGCAGTATTTT
- | TRBJ2-7 | - | TRBV11-2 | CASSNLEQYF | TGTGCCAGCAGCAACCTCGAGCAGTACTTC
- | TRBJ2-5 | - | TRBV7-9 | CASSLGTLPLYF | TGTGCCAGCAGCCTCGGGACTTTACCCTTATACTTC
- | TRBJ2-7 | TRBD1 | TRBV6-5 | CASKDRALYEQYF | TGTGCCAGCAAGGACAGGGCACTCTACGAGCAGTACTTC
few | TRBJ1-1 | - | TRBV19 | CASCPRGSNTEAFF | TGTGCCAGTTGTCCCAGGGGCTCCAACACTGAAGCTTTCTTT
- | TRBJ2-1 | TRBD1 | TRBV28 | CASLGLGDRYNEQFF | TGTGCCAGCTTAGGCCTAGGGGACAGATACAATGAGCAGTTCTTC
- | TRBJ2-1 | - | TRBV27 | CASSLSMAPYNEQFF | TGTGCCAGCAGTTTATCTATGGCCCCCTACAATGAGCAGTTCTTC
- | TRBJ2-1 | TRBD2 | TRBV19 | CASSTSGLTNNEQFF | TGTGCCAGTAGTACCTCGGGACTAACCAACAATGAGCAGTTCTTC
- | TRBJ2-7 | - | TRBV9 | CASSVGRAADSYEQYF | TGTGCCAGCAGCGTAGGCAGAGCGGCAGATTCCTACGAGCAGTACTTC
- | TRBJ2-5 | - | TRBV9 | CASSVDSGLGETQYF | TGTGCCAGCAGCGTAGACAGCGGACTTGGGGAGACCCAGTACTTC
- | TRBJ1-1 | - | TRBV28 | CASSLDTTLNTEAFF | TGTGCCAGCAGCCTCGACACCACTCTGAACACTGAAGCTTTCTTT
once | TRBJ2-7 | - | TRBV4-1 | CASSQVGAYEQYF | TGCGCCAGCAGCCAAGTCGGGGCATACGAGCAGTACTTC
- | TRBJ1-4 | TRBD1 | TRBV6-1 | CASSERRQGTNEKLFF | TGTGCCAGCAGTGAAAGACGACAGGGTACTAATGAAAAACTGTTTTTT